Described below is a single T cell receptor beta chain sequence and its context. Its antigen remains undetermined. No much larger clone is present one base from it, and per-base qualities are unavailable. Each donor gave one peripheral blood draw, averaging roughly 100 mL, which was collected into heparinised tubes. Naive, central memory, regulatory and stem cell-like memory CD4+ T cells were sorted on a BD FACSAria II using a panel including CD45RO, CCR7, CD25, CD127, CD95 and CD27. Every sorted population had a purity above 95%. PBMCs were isolated right away by Lymphoprep density gradient centrifugation and were stained directly, without culture. To minimize batch effects, samples were stained and sorted in pairs, one healthy donor with one patient per experiment. The sample is drawn from a study of beta chain features in type 1 diabetes (dated by TCRdb to 2016 to 2019). For the wider study: Mean age, gender distribution, total cell number and subset yield were not different between patients and healthy donors. A total of some 100,000,000 sorted cells were examined across all samples, and a strong correlation was observed between cell number per subset and RNA yield. In the study, TCRB repertoires of sorted circulating CD4+ T cell subsets from recently diagnosed type 1 diabetes patients were compared with those of matched healthy donors. Naive and central memory subsets were obtained from all 30 or so donors, but regulatory and stem cell-like memory subsets were isolated from only 8 patients and roughly 8 healthy donors.

The High Capacity cDNA Reverse Transcription Kit was used to reverse transcribe all of the isolated RNA, meaning that expressed TCRB transcripts were what got sequenced. Deep immunoSEQ sequencing was applied to naive, central memory and regulatory T cell samples, giving an average of approximately 3.8 million total reads per sample. After sorted cells were lysed in RLT buffer, RNA was extracted with DNase-treated RNeasy Micro or Mini kits, with the choice depending on cell number. To prevent cross-contamination, each cell subset was processed individually, whereas patient and healthy donor samples were processed jointly. Using the immunoSEQ multiplex PCR, TCRB sequences were amplified from cDNA into 87-bp fragments spanning the CDR3 region. Sequencing of the amplicons was performed on the Illumina HiSeq platform. For the original study's pipeline: PCR bias was computationally corrected using synthetic template baselines, reads within Hamming distance 2 were collapsed, and singletons that could not be merged were discarded. Reads were aligned to IMGT to assign V, D and J genes, CDR3 length, and insertions or deletions at six rearrangement sites. Within each subset, clonotype counts were normalized to the number of sorted cells before true diversity and Gini coefficients were calculated with the tcR R package. Repertoire sharing was quantified using the overlap coefficient calculated on TCRB nucleotide sequences. The table comes from immuneACCESS by way of TCRdb, which keeps in-frame sequences with V and J called. Part of the clones is missing from these tables; in studies checked, under half for an unresolved V gene and the rest for unknown reasons. The V and J calls and clone size are taken from that table; D and trimming were inferred from the DNA. The sample table contains roughly 290,000 clones; only one count was recorded for about 8% of them. The ten largest account for approximately 0.93% of the sample.

The research as a whole found: HLA sub-analyses involved small numbers of individuals, so any influence of HLA type on TCRB rearrangement remained unresolved. Naive, central memory and regulatory TCRB repertoires appeared to be more similar among patients than among healthy donors. Shorter templates might be favored by PCR, yet because patient and control samples were amplified and corrected together, any such skew would affect both groups equally. Sequencing cDNA rather than genomic DNA could over-represent highly expressing activated cells, although activation and CD3 levels did not differ between groups. At VDJ recombination sites, patients with type 1 diabetes made fewer insertions and deleted more nucleotides, a pattern implying thymic rearrangement abnormalities. A moderate but significant shortening of TCRB CDR3 length was observed in type 1 diabetes patients in all four CD4+ subsets.

From its cysteine to its phenylalanine, the CDR3 spans 14 amino acids. Only the CDR3 region is kept as DNA, spanning 42 bases read in frame from base 1. V and J lose 2 bases and 6 bases, and a span of 13 bases separates them. Per the germline V gene, SGHAT is the CDR1 and FQNNGV is the CDR2. This TCR came from a woman aged 18-29 years in good health. Sequencing used central memory CD4+ T cells from blood. This chain joins TRBV11-2 to TRBJ1-1; confidence is insufficient to name the D gene. Here the CDR3 is given as CASSLRQARPEAFF. At the DNA level, the sequence is TGTGCCAGCAGCTTACGGCAGGCACGGCCTGAAGCTTTCTTT.